This TCR beta chain was captured in a study of blood T cell repertoires in COVID-19. Turning to the study itself: Sample material is recorded as cDNA or gDNA derived from T cells, B-cell-depleted T cells, or PBMCs.

Profiled with immunoSEQ multiplex PCR; TCRdb holds only in-frame clones, not every one. The sample records around 500,000 clones, roughly nine tenths being singletons. The ends were cut back, 3 bases at V and 1 base at J, with 13 bases in the middle. This CDR3 has 16 residues. Clinical history as reported by participants underpinned cohort assignment. Two negative PCRs, clearance, or symptom resolution characterized the recovered Cohort 3 donors. This clone appeared a single time. Sequences were obtained from PBMCs or T cells enriched from blood (not recorded which). The V call is TRBV23-1, the J call TRBJ1-5, with D maybe TRBD1 (6 bases). TRBV23-1 is placed among ORFs of uncertain function. This TCR was sampled from a woman aged 55-70 years who had recovered from COVID-19. The CDR3 region is CASSHPGGASNQPQHF. CDR3 DNA sequence: TGCGCCAGCAGTCACCCCGGGGGGGCGAGCAATCAGCCCCAGCATTTT.